The 19 T cell receptor beta chains listed next were all sequenced from one sample in a study of cytomegalovirus exposure and HLA in healthy donors. This PCR relied on a set of 60 Vbeta primers and 13 Jbeta primers. TCRdb keeps only in-frame clones here, not all; method: immunoSEQ multiplex PCR. Among roughly 82,000 clones listed, 72% were seen once. The sample taken for sequencing was PBMCs. These receptors originate from a middle-aged woman in good health and CMV-seropositive.

This clone was counted between two and nine times. V usage is TRBV29-1 and J usage is TRBJ1-5; a weak D match, TRBD1 (6 bases). This CDR3 comprises 13 residues. V was cut by 6 bases and J by 3 bases, with 12 bases left in between. The germline gives CDR1 SQVTM, CDR2 ANQGSEA. The CDR3 spells CSVRDNYNQPQHF. For the CDR3, the DNA is TGCAGCGTCCGGGACAATTACAATCAGCCCCAGCATTTT.

This chain joins TRBV28 and TRBJ2-1, with 7 positions matching TRBD1. Germline V gene lookup returns CDR1 MDHEN and CDR2 SYDVKM. V shed 10 bases and J 5 bases; nucleotides not matched to a gene: 11. The CDR3 covers 14 residues. CDR3 region: CATRPSGQDNEQFF. DNA of the CDR3: TGTGCCACTAGACCCAGTGGACAGGACAATGAGCAGTTCTTC.

The chain has TRBV5-1 and TRBJ1-1, with a possible D match to TRBD1 (6 bases). V gave up 1 base and J gave up 2 bases, with 12 bases separating them. Germline V gives CDR1 SGHRS, CDR2 YFSETQ. CDR3 length equals 15 residues. The CDR3 nucleotides are TGCGCCAGCAGCTTGATCGGACAGATAAACACTGAAGCTTTCTTT. Translated, it gives CASSLIGQINTEAFF.

The DNA of the CDR3 is TGTGCCAGCAGCTTAGACAGGCTTGGCTATGGCTACACCTTC. This encodes CASSLDRLGYGYTF. The rearrangement links TRBV7-6 to TRBJ1-2; possible D gene TRBD1, 5 bases. This CDR3 region has 14 residues. Trimming cost V 1 base and J 4 bases, with 10 bases left between them. Per germline, CDR1 SGHVS and CDR2 FNYEAQ.

DNA of the CDR3: TGTGCCAGCAGTAATCGGACTAGCGGGGCCTTTAGTCATAATAGGACAGATACGCAGTATTTT. Its translation: CASSNRTSGAFSHNRTDTQYF. This chain joins TRBV6-7 and TRBJ2-3; 12 positions match TRBD2. TRBV6-7 qualifies as an ORF whose function is uncertain. The V gene end was trimmed by 5 bases and the J gene end by 3 bases; junction bases not matched to a gene: 21. This CDR3 region has 21 residues.

This clone turned up a few times. This sequence joins TRBV19 and TRBJ2-1, with TRBD1 matching 8 bases. CDR1 and CDR2 (germline): LNHDA, SQIVND (reference sequence). The CDR3 is made up of 12 amino acids. V gave up 4 bases and J gave up 7 bases; unmatched junction bases: 0. CDR3 in amino acids: CASSRTGNEQFF. The CDR3 DNA reads TGTGCCAGTAGTAGGACAGGGAATGAGCAGTTCTTC.

Points on this clone: The junction differs from germline at one of its ends, possibly a read error. The rearrangement links TRBV29-1 to TRBJ2-2; 10 nucleotides align to TRBD1. Germline V gene lookup returns CDR1 SQVTM and CDR2 ANQGSEA. The CDR3 covers 16 residues. The CDR3 protein is CSVQDRGASNTGELFF. The CDR3 coding sequence is TGCAGCGTTCAGGACAGGGGGGCTTCGAATACCGGGGAGCTGTTTTTT.

This clone was detected once. V gene TRBV29-1 combines with J gene TRBJ1-5; TRBD1 matches 10 bases. Germline CDR1 and CDR2: SQVTM and ANQGSEA. The V segment lost 4 bases and the J segment 5 bases; nucleotides outside the gene matches: 5. The CDR3 length is 14 residues. The CDR3 nucleotides read TGCAGCGTTGCGTTGGGGACAGGGGATCAGCCCCAGCATTTT. Residues: CSVALGTGDQPQHF.

This sequence joins TRBV7-2 and TRBJ2-1, with 8 positions matching TRBD2. The germline V gene encodes CDR1 SGHTA and CDR2 FQGNSA. The CDR3 is 15 residues long. The V gene end was trimmed by 4 bases and the J gene end by 4 bases; junction bases not matched to a gene: 6. CDR3 bases: TGTGCCAGCAGCTCTCGAGCGGGGGAGTACAATGAGCAGTTCTTC. Its translation is CASSSRAGEYNEQFF.

The chain joins TRBV2 to TRBJ1-4; perhaps TRBD1 as D (6 bases). The CDR3 totals 13 residues. CDR1 and CDR2 (germline): SNHLY, FYNNEI. V lost 5 bases and J lost 7, with 11 bases in between. The CDR3 loop is CASSLQGSEKLFF. In DNA, the CDR3 is TGTGCCAGCAGTCTACAGGGTAGTGAAAAACTGTTTTTT.

The table lists this clone with a few counts. This chain uses TRBV6-1 with TRBJ1-4; 7 bases match TRBD1. This CDR3 spans 16 amino acids. CDR1 and CDR2 (germline): MNHNS, SASEGT. The V segment lost 2 bases and the J segment 2 bases; nucleotides outside the gene matches: 5. The CDR3 DNA sequence: TGTGCCAGCAGTGAATACGAACAGGGGACTAATGAAAAACTGTTTTTT. As protein: CASSEYEQGTNEKLFF.

The chain is built from TRBV28 and TRBJ2-7; 12 bases map to TRBD1. The CDR3 is 16 residues long. V lost 7 bases and J lost 5; bases outside the gene matches: 12. Per the germline V gene, CDR1 is MDHEN and CDR2 is SYDVKM. CDR3 protein: CASNPHPGQGAHEQYF. Here the CDR3 DNA reads TGTGCCAGCAATCCTCATCCGGGACAGGGGGCCCACGAGCAGTACTTC.

The chain couples TRBV18 to TRBJ2-7; 7 bases line up with TRBD1. J was trimmed by 13 bases and V by 2 bases; bases with no gene match: 8. Germline V gives CDR1 KGHSH, CDR2 LQKENI. The CDR3 totals 12 residues. The CDR3, as DNA: TGTGCCAGCTCACCAATGGGGACAGATCTTTACTTC. Protein product: CASSPMGTDLYF.

V and J are TRBV7-9 and TRBJ2-7; 10 bases fit TRBD1. V gave up 3 bases and J gave up 3 bases; unmatched junction bases: 5. Germline CDR1 and CDR2: SEHNR and FQNEAQ (reference sequence). The CDR3 consists of 15 residues. In DNA, the CDR3 is TGTGCCAGCAGCTTCCCCGGGACAGGGGACTACGAGCAGTACTTC. Protein: CASSFPGTGDYEQYF.

This clone was recorded only once. J is TRBJ1-6 and V is TRBV28; D might be TRBD1 (6 bases). V lost 3 bases and J 6 bases, leaving 12 bases between the germline ends. This CDR3 contains 15 residues. In germline, CDR1 is MDHEN, CDR2 SYDVKM. As DNA, the CDR3 is TGTGCCAGCAGTTTGGAAGACAGGCGTAATTCACCCCTCCACTTT. Protein sequence: CASSLEDRRNSPLHF.

This chain connects TRBV19 to TRBJ1-2, with D tentatively TRBD1 (5 bases). Germline assignment: CDR1 LNHDA and CDR2 SQIVND (reference sequence). The CDR3 is 15 residues long. V was trimmed by 5 bases and J by 8 bases, leaving 21 bases between them. The CDR3 region is CASSRSGTESGGYTF. The CDR3 region has the DNA TGTGCCAGTAGTCGATCCGGGACCGAAAGCGGGGGCTACACCTTC.

This rearrangement joins TRBV19 to TRBJ2-7, with 7 nucleotides matching TRBD2. The J segment lost 4 bases and the V segment lost 6 bases, leaving 6 bases of the junction unmatched. The CDR3 consists of 13 residues. Germline CDR1 LNHDA, CDR2 SQIVND (reference sequence). The CDR3: CASSPSGGYEQYF. The CDR3, as DNA: TGTGCCAGTAGCCCTAGCGGTGGTTACGAGCAGTACTTC.

This clone was observed a few times. The V and J genes are TRBV4-1 and TRBJ2-6; no firm D call. Trimming left V 0 bases short and J 1 base short, with 7 bases between. CDR1 is MGHRA, CDR2 YSYEKL, per germline. The CDR3 extends over 16 amino acids. The CDR3 coding sequence is TGCGCCAGCAGCCAAGATTCGGAGTCTGGGGCCAACGTCCTGACTTTC. Translated, it gives CASSQDSESGANVLTF.

The chain uses TRBV7-9 and TRBJ2-7; D not resolved. This CDR3 region has 12 residues. V gave up 5 bases and J gave up 3 bases, with 8 bases separating them. Germline loops: CDR1 SEHNR, CDR2 FQNEAQ (reference sequence). The CDR3 loop is CASSDSLYEQYF. CDR3 nucleotide sequence: TGTGCCAGCAGCGACTCCCTCTACGAGCAGTACTTC.